This entry describes one T cell receptor (beta chain). The data were taken from a study of blood T cell repertoires in COVID-19. Turning to the study itself: PBMCs, B-cell-depleted T cells, or T cells provided the cDNA or gDNA that made up the material.

The CDR3 covers 14 residues. Germline CDR1 reads SGHNT; CDR2 reads YYREEE (reference sequence). V dropped 3 bases and J dropped 7 bases, with 16 bases sitting between them. In the study's own analysis: From reference gene primer amplification, estimates of nucleated cell counts were derived. The data were produced by immunoSEQ multiplex PCR, yet TCRdb's version contains in-frame clones alone and is incomplete. V and J calls and clone size follow that table, whereas D and trimming were derived from the DNA. The sample yields approximately 300,000 clones, roughly 88% seen once. The V and J genes are TRBV5-4 and TRBJ2-5, with D possibly being TRBD2 (6 bases). The specimen sequenced was peripheral blood. The sequence was obtained from a woman between 45 and 65 years old with active or convalescent COVID-19. Here the CDR3 DNA reads TGTGCCAGCAGCTACGGGAGTTCCGGGGGGACCCAGTACTTC. It yields the protein CASSYGSSGGTQYF. Based on the CDR3 plus reference TRBV5-4 and TRBJ2-5, the full variable domain is ETGVTQSPTHLIKTRGQQVTLRCSSQSGHNTVSWYQQALGQGPQFIFQYYREEENGRGNFPPRFSGLQFPNYSSELNVNALELDDSALYLCASSYGSSGGTQYFGPGTRLLVL.